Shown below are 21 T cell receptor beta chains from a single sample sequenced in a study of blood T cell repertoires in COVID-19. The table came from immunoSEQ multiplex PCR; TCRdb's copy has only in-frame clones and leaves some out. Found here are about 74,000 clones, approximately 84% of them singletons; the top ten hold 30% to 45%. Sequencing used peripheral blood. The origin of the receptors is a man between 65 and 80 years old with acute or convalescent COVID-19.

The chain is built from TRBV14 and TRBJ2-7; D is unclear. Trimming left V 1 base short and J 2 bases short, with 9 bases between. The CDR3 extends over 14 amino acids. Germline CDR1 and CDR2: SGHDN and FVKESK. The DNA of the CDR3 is TGTGCCAGCAGCCAAGCTGGGCAGCCCTACGAGCAGTACTTC. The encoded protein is CASSQAGQPYEQYF.

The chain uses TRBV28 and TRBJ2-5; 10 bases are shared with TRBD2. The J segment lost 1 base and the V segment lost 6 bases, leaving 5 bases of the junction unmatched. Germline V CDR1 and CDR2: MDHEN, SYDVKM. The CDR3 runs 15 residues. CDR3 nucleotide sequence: TGTGCCAGCAGCCCCGCTAGCGGGGGCCAAGAGACCCAGTACTTC. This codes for CASSPASGGQETQYF.

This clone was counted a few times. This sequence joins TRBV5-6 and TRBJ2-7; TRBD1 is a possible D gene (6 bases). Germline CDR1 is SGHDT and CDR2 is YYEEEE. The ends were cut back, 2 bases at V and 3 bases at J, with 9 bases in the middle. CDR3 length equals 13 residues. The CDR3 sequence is CASSLTGIYEQYF. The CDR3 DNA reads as TGTGCCAGCAGCTTAACAGGGATCTACGAGCAGTACTTC.

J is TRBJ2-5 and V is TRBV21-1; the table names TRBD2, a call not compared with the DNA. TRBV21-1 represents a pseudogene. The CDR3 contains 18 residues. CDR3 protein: CASSNPPRLAGYQETQYF. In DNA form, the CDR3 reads TGTGCCAGCAGCAACCCCCCGAGGCTAGCGGGGTACCAAGAGACCCAGTACTTC.

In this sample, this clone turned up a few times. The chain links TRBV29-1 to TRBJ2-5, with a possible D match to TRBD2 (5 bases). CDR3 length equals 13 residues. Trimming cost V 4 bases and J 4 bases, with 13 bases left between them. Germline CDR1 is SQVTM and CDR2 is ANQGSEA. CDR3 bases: TGCAGCGTTGGGCGAGTAGCGCTAGAGACCCAGTACTTC. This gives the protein CSVGRVALETQYF.

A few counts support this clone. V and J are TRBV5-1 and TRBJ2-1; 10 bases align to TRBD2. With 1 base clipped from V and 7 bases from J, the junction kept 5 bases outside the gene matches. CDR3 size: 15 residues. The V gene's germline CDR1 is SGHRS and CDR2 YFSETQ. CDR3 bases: TGCGCCAGCAGCTTGCTAGCGGGAGTCGAAAATGAGCAGTTCTTC. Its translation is CASSLLAGVENEQFF.

In nucleotides, the CDR3 is TGCGCCAGCAGCTTGGGCTTCCGGACAGGGATTTCCGGGGAGCTGTTTTTT. It codes for CASSLGFRTGISGELFF. The rearrangement joins TRBV5-1 to TRBJ2-2, with 8 bases matching TRBD1. J gave up 6 bases and V 0 bases, and 10 bases lay outside the gene matches. The V gene's germline CDR1 is SGHRS and CDR2 YFSETQ. The CDR3 totals 17 residues.

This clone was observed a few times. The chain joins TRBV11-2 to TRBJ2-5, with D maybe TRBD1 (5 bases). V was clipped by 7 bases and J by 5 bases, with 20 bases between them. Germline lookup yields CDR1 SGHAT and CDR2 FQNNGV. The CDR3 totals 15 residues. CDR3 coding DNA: TGTGCCAGCACCTCAGGGTGGGAATTGGGGGAGACCCAGTACTTC. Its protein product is CASTSGWELGETQYF.

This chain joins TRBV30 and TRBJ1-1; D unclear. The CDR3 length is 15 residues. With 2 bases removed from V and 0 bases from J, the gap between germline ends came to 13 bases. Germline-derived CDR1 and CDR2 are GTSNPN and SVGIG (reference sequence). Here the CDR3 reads CAWSSLGVMNTEAFF. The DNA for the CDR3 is TGTGCCTGGAGTTCCCTGGGAGTCATGAACACTGAAGCTTTCTTT.

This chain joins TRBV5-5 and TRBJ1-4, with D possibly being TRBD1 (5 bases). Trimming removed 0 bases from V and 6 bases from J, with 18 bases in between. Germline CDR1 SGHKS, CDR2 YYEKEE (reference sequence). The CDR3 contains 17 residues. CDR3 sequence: CASSLGRRSGGDEKLFF. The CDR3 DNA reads TGTGCCAGCAGCTTGGGTCGCAGGAGCGGGGGAGATGAAAAACTGTTTTTT.

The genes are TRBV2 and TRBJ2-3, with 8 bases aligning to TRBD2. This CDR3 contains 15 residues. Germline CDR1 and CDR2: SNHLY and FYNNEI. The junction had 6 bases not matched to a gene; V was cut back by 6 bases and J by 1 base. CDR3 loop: CASSETSGRTDTQYF. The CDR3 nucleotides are TGTGCCAGCAGCGAAACTAGCGGACGCACAGATACGCAGTATTTT.

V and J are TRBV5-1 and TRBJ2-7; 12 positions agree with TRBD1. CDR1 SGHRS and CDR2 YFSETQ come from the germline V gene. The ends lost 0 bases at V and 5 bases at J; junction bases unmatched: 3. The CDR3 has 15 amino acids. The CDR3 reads CASSLGGQGAHEQYF. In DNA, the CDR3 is TGCGCCAGCAGCTTGGGGGGACAGGGGGCCCACGAGCAGTACTTC. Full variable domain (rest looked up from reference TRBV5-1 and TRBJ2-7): KAGVTQTPRYLIKTRGQQVTLSCSPISGHRSVSWYQQTPGQGLQFLFEYFSETQRNKGNFPGRFSGRQFSNSRSEMNVSTLELGDSALYLCASSLGGQGAHEQYFGPGTRLTVT.

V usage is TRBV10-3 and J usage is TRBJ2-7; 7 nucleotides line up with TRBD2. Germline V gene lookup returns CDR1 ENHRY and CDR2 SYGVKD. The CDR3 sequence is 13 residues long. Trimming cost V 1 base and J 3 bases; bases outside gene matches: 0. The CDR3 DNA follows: TGTGCCATCAGTGAGTGGGAGGGCTACGAGCAGTACTTC. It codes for CAISEWEGYEQYF.

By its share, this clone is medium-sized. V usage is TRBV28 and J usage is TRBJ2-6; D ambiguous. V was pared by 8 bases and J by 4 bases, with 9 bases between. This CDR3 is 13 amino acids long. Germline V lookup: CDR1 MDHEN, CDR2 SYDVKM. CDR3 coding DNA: TGTGCCAGCGGATTGAGGGGGGCCAACGTCCTGACTTTC. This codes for CASGLRGANVLTF.

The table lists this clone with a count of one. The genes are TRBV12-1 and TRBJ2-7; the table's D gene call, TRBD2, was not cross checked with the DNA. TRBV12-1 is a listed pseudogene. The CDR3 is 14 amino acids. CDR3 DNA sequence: TGTGCCAGGACGAGTAGCGGGAAGATCCACGAGCAGTACTTC. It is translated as CARTSSGKIHEQYF.

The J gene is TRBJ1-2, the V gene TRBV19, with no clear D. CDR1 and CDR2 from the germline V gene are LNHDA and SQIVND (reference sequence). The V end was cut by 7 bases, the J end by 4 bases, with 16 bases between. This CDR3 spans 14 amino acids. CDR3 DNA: TGTGCCAGTACCAGGTCCGTTGCTCGCTATGGCTACACCTTC. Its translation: CASTRSVARYGYTF.

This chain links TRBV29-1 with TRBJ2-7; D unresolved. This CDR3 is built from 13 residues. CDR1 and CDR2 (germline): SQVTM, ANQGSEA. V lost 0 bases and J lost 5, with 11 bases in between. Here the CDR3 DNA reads TGCAGCGTTGAAGACGGAGCCGGCGACGAGCAGTACTTC. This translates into CSVEDGAGDEQYF.

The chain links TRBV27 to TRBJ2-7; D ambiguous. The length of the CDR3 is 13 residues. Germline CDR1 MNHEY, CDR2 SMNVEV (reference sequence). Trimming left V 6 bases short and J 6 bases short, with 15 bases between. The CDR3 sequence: CASSTLSQSEQYF. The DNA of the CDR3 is TGTGCCAGCAGCACCCTCTCCCAGTCCGAGCAGTACTTC.

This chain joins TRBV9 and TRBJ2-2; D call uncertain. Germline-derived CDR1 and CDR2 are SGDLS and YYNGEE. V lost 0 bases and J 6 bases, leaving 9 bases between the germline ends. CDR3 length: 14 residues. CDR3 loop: CASSVVGVAGELFF. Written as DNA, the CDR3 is TGTGCCAGCAGCGTAGTCGGTGTTGCCGGGGAGCTGTTTTTT.

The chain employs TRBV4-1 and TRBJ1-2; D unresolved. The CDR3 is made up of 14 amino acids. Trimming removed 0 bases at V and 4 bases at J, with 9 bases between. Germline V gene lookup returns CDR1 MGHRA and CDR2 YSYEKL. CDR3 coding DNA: TGCGCCAGCAGCCAAGATACGGGAGCCTATGGCTACACCTTC. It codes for CASSQDTGAYGYTF.

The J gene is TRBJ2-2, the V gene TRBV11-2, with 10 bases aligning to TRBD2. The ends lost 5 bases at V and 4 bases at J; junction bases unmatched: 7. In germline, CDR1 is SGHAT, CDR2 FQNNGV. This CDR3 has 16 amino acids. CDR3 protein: CASSQGLADFTGELFF. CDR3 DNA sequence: TGTGCCAGCAGCCAAGGACTAGCGGACTTCACCGGGGAGCTGTTTTTT. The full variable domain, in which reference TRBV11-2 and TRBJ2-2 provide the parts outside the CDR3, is EAGVAQSPRYKIIEKRQSVAFWCNPISGHATLYWYQQILGQGPKLLIQFQNNGVVDDSQLPKDRFSAERLKGVDSTLKIQPAKLEDSAVYLCASSQGLADFTGELFFGEGSRLTVL.